A selection of T cell receptor beta chains follows, all from one sample in a study of response to subunit inactivated influenza vaccine. TCRdb independently ran MiXCR on the RT-PCR reads; one entry per CDR3 protein. The table records 500,000 to 650,000 distinct CDR3 sequences, 6% to 9% of them present only once. Sequencing was performed on PBMCs from blood, taken less than 25 months after vaccination. These receptors originate from a man aged 45 to 70 who received an inactivated influenza vaccine. CDR3s include the opening cysteine and the closing phenylalanine or tryptophan. A D gene is named only where the DNA matches it firmly. Clone size is given for some rows only: seen once, a few or many times, or a class if the clone is expanded.

abundance: -
d_gene: TRBD2
v_gene: TRBV20-1
j_gene: TRBJ2-3
CDR3aa: CSALGTSGSADTQYF

abundance: -
d_gene: TRBD2
v_gene: TRBV20-1
j_gene: TRBJ2-3
CDR3aa: CSARARRGLETDTQYF

abundance: many
d_gene: -
v_gene: TRBV5-1
j_gene: TRBJ2-7
CDR3aa: CASSLAGGGVSYEQYF

abundance: few
d_gene: -
v_gene: TRBV7-2
j_gene: TRBJ1-1
CDR3aa: CASSLQRSTEAFF

abundance: few
d_gene: -
v_gene: TRBV20-1
j_gene: TRBJ2-2
CDR3aa: CSARERGGTGELFF

abundance: -
d_gene: -
v_gene: TRBV6-2/TRBV6-3
j_gene: TRBJ1-5
CDR3aa: CASNDGTEPQHF

abundance: -
d_gene: -
v_gene: TRBV11-1
j_gene: TRBJ1-2
CDR3aa: CASSLGERLQGRGYTF

abundance: -
d_gene: TRBD1
v_gene: TRBV29-1
j_gene: TRBJ2-2
CDR3aa: CSAGQGVSPGELFF

abundance: many
d_gene: -
v_gene: TRBV7-9
j_gene: TRBJ1-5
CDR3aa: CASSLTQTQPQHF

abundance: many
d_gene: TRBD2
v_gene: TRBV20-1
j_gene: TRBJ2-7
CDR3aa: CSAISGRASYEQYF

abundance: many
d_gene: TRBD1
v_gene: TRBV11-2
j_gene: TRBJ1-1
CDR3aa: CASSWDRDLGNTEAFF

abundance: few
d_gene: -
v_gene: TRBV7-8
j_gene: TRBJ2-1
CDR3aa: CASSRRGAGGVYNEQFF

abundance: -
d_gene: -
v_gene: TRBV4-2
j_gene: TRBJ2-1
CDR3aa: CASSQDFVGGPNEQFF

abundance: -
d_gene: -
v_gene: TRBV6-1
j_gene: TRBJ2-1
CDR3aa: CASSDQLVEQFF

abundance: few
d_gene: TRBD1
v_gene: TRBV20-1
j_gene: TRBJ1-1
CDR3aa: CSARAAGGIEAFF

abundance: -
d_gene: -
v_gene: TRBV4-1
j_gene: TRBJ2-7
CDR3aa: CASSQAGQGRSYEQYF

abundance: -
d_gene: -
v_gene: TRBV7-2
j_gene: TRBJ1-5
CDR3aa: CASSFTGTNQPQHF

abundance: many
d_gene: TRBD2
v_gene: TRBV12-3/TRBV12-4
j_gene: TRBJ2-1
CDR3aa: CASTLRSGSWSYNEQFF

abundance: -
d_gene: TRBD1
v_gene: TRBV9
j_gene: TRBJ2-2
CDR3aa: CASSSGTGGNTGELFF

abundance: many
d_gene: TRBD2
v_gene: TRBV12-3/TRBV12-4
j_gene: TRBJ2-1
CDR3aa: CASSFQSLAGGREQFF

abundance: few
d_gene: -
v_gene: TRBV7-8
j_gene: TRBJ2-5
CDR3aa: CASSSEGWETQYF

abundance: many
d_gene: -
v_gene: TRBV12-3/TRBV12-4
j_gene: TRBJ2-6
CDR3aa: CASSPINSGANVLTF

abundance: many
d_gene: -
v_gene: TRBV11-2
j_gene: TRBJ1-6
CDR3aa: CASSLYRERNSPLHF

abundance: few
d_gene: TRBD2
v_gene: TRBV7-2
j_gene: TRBJ2-7
CDR3aa: CASSILTSVETYEQYF

abundance: -
d_gene: -
v_gene: TRBV11-2
j_gene: TRBJ1-2
CDR3aa: CASSPPTGSYGYTF

abundance: many
d_gene: TRBD1
v_gene: TRBV6-1
j_gene: TRBJ1-5
CDR3aa: CASSEYGRQGDNQPQHF

abundance: once
d_gene: -
v_gene: TRBV12-3/TRBV12-4
j_gene: TRBJ2-1
CDR3aa: CAFSFRGLPTFSSYNEQFF

abundance: many
d_gene: -
v_gene: TRBV5-1
j_gene: TRBJ1-5
CDR3aa: CASSSGDGNQPQHF

abundance: many
d_gene: TRBD1
v_gene: TRBV6-5
j_gene: TRBJ1-2
CDR3aa: CASSYSRQGVSGYTF

abundance: -
d_gene: TRBD1
v_gene: TRBV27
j_gene: TRBJ2-5
CDR3aa: CASSLLTGLRETQYF

abundance: -
d_gene: TRBD2
v_gene: TRBV29-1
j_gene: TRBJ2-7
CDR3aa: CSETTGTSGRAPTYEQYF

abundance: many
d_gene: -
v_gene: TRBV28
j_gene: TRBJ1-2
CDR3aa: CASSSGAPYGYTF

abundance: few
d_gene: -
v_gene: TRBV27
j_gene: TRBJ2-4
CDR3aa: CASRSGTLAKNIQYF

abundance: -
d_gene: TRBD2
v_gene: TRBV15
j_gene: TRBJ2-7
CDR3aa: CATSKKGLAGIYEQYF

abundance: -
d_gene: -
v_gene: TRBV20-1
j_gene: TRBJ2-7
CDR3aa: CSATKGRGAYEQYF

abundance: -
d_gene: -
v_gene: TRBV3-1
j_gene: TRBJ2-2
CDR3aa: CASSRGGSGELVF

abundance: -
d_gene: TRBD1
v_gene: TRBV27
j_gene: TRBJ1-5
CDR3aa: CAPHDEAGGRIKGNQPQHF

abundance: many
d_gene: -
v_gene: TRBV11-1
j_gene: TRBJ2-1
CDR3aa: CASSLLGGPYNEQFF

abundance: many
d_gene: TRBD2
v_gene: TRBV28
j_gene: TRBJ2-1
CDR3aa: CASSLEAPAGGRWVYNEQFF

abundance: -
d_gene: -
v_gene: TRBV7-9
j_gene: TRBJ2-1
CDR3aa: CASRRDASSYNEQFF

abundance: -
d_gene: -
v_gene: TRBV6-5
j_gene: TRBJ2-7
CDR3aa: CASSYWGSGEQYF

abundance: many
d_gene: -
v_gene: TRBV5-1
j_gene: TRBJ2-2
CDR3aa: CASSSQGAGNTGELFF

abundance: few
d_gene: TRBD1
v_gene: TRBV5-1
j_gene: TRBJ2-7
CDR3aa: CASSLVEGSGGNEQYF

abundance: many
d_gene: TRBD2
v_gene: TRBV12-3/TRBV12-4
j_gene: TRBJ2-7
CDR3aa: CASSISGGAYEQYF

abundance: -
d_gene: -
v_gene: TRBV4-2
j_gene: TRBJ1-5
CDR3aa: CASSQDGGMQPQHF

abundance: -
d_gene: -
v_gene: TRBV12-3/TRBV12-4
j_gene: TRBJ2-7
CDR3aa: CASTISLRRGYEQYF

abundance: once
d_gene: -
v_gene: TRBV4-3
j_gene: TRBJ2-5
CDR3aa: CASSQDRGGKTGDQYF